The 5 T cell receptor beta chains below all came from one sample that was sequenced in a study of T cell changes during pregnancy in multiple sclerosis. Sequencing used immunoSEQ multiplex PCR; TCRdb keeps in-frame clones, though not all of them. The sample carries roughly 70,000 clones, 85% to 95% recorded once. The source was peripheral blood, collected before pregnancy. The source of these receptors is a female donor with multiple sclerosis, enrolled in a pregnancy study.

This rearrangement joins TRBV7-3 to TRBJ2-3; TRBD1 might be the D (5 bases). This CDR3 is 15 amino acids long. V gave up 5 bases and J gave up 6 bases, with 18 bases separating them. The germline V gene encodes CDR1 SGHTA and CDR2 FQGTGA. CDR3 DNA sequence: TGTGCCAGCAGCCCCACCGGAGCCGCAGGGGATACGCAGTATTTT. Encoded protein: CASSPTGAAGDTQYF.

This chain links TRBV2 with TRBJ2-3, with TRBD2 as a possible D gene (6 bases). Germline V CDR1 and CDR2: SNHLY, FYNNEI. The germline V and J ends were trimmed by 6 bases and 0 bases, with 13 bases remaining between them. This CDR3 spans 15 amino acids. The CDR3 reads CASRDYSFSTDTQYF. CDR3 nucleotides: TGTGCCAGCAGGGACTACTCCTTTAGCACAGATACGCAGTATTTT.

This clone came up once. The rearrangement uses TRBV19 and TRBJ1-2; 8 bases align to TRBD1. This CDR3 spans 14 amino acids. With V trimmed by 5 bases and J by 2 bases, 4 bases remained unmatched. Germline V gene sequence: CDR1 LNHDA, CDR2 SQIVND (reference sequence). The CDR3, as DNA: TGTGCCAGTAGTCCGACAGGGGCGAACTATGGCTACACCTTC. Its translation is CASSPTGANYGYTF.

This CDR3 is CASSQDGLNSYNEQFF. CDR3 sequence (DNA): TGTGCCAGCAGCCAAGATGGGCTAAACTCCTACAATGAGCAGTTCTTC. The chain links TRBV4-2 to TRBJ2-1; D not resolved. This CDR3 spans 16 amino acids. V was cut by 0 bases and J by 0 bases, with 9 bases left in between. Germline loops: CDR1 LGHNA, CDR2 YNFKEQ.

The rearrangement links TRBV27 to TRBJ2-6, with D possibly being TRBD2 (6 bases). Germline V gene data show CDR1 as MNHEY and CDR2 as SMNVEV (reference sequence). Trimming pared 5 bases from V and 2 bases from J, leaving 22 bases between. The CDR3 totals 19 residues. Here the CDR3 DNA reads TGTGCCAGCAGTCCATCTCGCGGGGTTACTGGGGCTGGGGCCAACGTCCTGACTTTC. Its translation: CASSPSRGVTGAGANVLTF.